Listed below are T cell receptor beta chains from one sample, sequenced in a study of identical twins. TCRdb reanalysed the 5' RACE reads using MiXCR and keeps one entry per CDR3 protein. The sample lists 1.5 million to 2 million distinct CDR3 sequences, about 31% occurring once. Specimen: cord blood. The receptors were sampled from a newborn girl in good health. Each CDR3 is given with its conserved first and last residue. Each record gives: D gene, clone size, V gene, J gene, CDR3 protein, CDR3 DNA. A D gene is named only where the DNA matches it firmly. Rows give clone size only sometimes, using once, few, many, or a class for an expanded clone.

NA	NA	TRBV3-1	TRBJ1-6	CASSPRGRNSPLHF	TGTGCCAGCAGTCCCCGGGGGCGGAATTCACCCCTCCACTTT
NA	few	TRBV3-1	TRBJ2-7	CASSQVPSGRGAYEQYF	TGTGCCAGCAGCCAGGTCCCGAGCGGACGGGGAGCCTACGAGCAGTACTTC
NA	few	TRBV4-2	TRBJ2-3	CASSQDSAVDTQYF	TGTGCCAGCAGCCAAGACTCAGCGGTAGATACGCAGTATTTT
NA	NA	TRBV4-2	TRBJ1-2	CASSQVMGGTGYTF	TGTGCCAGCAGCCAAGTGATGGGGGGGACGGGCTACACCTTC
TRBD2	NA	TRBV9	TRBJ2-3	CASSAGTSSADTQYF	TGTGCCAGCAGCGCCGGGACTAGCTCGGCAGATACGCAGTATTTT
NA	NA	TRBV4-2	TRBJ1-1	CASSQDLWFMNTEAFF	TGTGCCAGCAGCCAAGATCTCTGGTTCATGAACACTGAAGCTTTCTTT
TRBD2	few	TRBV20-1	TRBJ2-3	CSASRVAGGRDTQYF	TGCAGTGCTAGTCGGGTAGCGGGGGGGAGAGATACGCAGTATTTT
NA	NA	TRBV21-1	TRBJ2-3	CASSPQNGMGSDTQYF	TGTGCCAGCAGCCCCCAGAACGGGATGGGGTCAGATACGCAGTATTTT
TRBD1	many	TRBV12-3/TRBV12-4	TRBJ2-1	CASSLRGHNEQFF	TGTGCCAGCAGTCTCAGGGGGCACAATGAGCAGTTCTTC
TRBD2	NA	TRBV20-1	TRBJ2-1	CSASTVGTSLTNEQFF	TGCAGTGCTAGCACCGTAGGGACTAGCCTAACCAATGAGCAGTTCTTC
TRBD2	once	TRBV5-4	TRBJ2-7	CASRRWGGGSYEQYF	TGTGCCAGCAGACGGTGGGGGGGAGGGTCCTACGAGCAGTACTTC